Listed below are T cell receptor beta chains from one sample, sequenced in a study of vaccination and CD4 T cells after COVID-19. A single record per CDR3 protein comes from TCRdb applying MiXCR to the PCR reads. The repertoire holds 9,000 to 10,000 distinct CDR3 sequences, with around 31% as singletons. For these TCRs, the target antigens are not known. The sequenced sample consisted of CD4+ T cells from blood, cultured in vitro. These receptors were obtained from a human donor in good health. Both conserved end residues are part of each CDR3. The D gene is left open where the match is weak. Not all rows give a size; the values are once, few, many and, for expanded clones, a class.

clone size,D gene,V gene,J gene,CDR3 DNA,CDR3 protein
.,TRBD2,TRBV25-1,TRBJ2-7,TGTGCCAGCAGTGAATGGCCTAGCGGGGGCTACGAGCAGTACTTC,CASSEWPSGGYEQYF
.,.,TRBV29-1,TRBJ2-7,TGCAGCGCTGACGGGGTTCACTCCTACGAGCAGTACTTC,CSADGVHSYEQYF
once,.,TRBV6-1,TRBJ2-1,TGTGCCAGCAAAAAAAGGGACCATGAGCAGTTCTTC,CASKKRDHEQFF
.,.,TRBV28,TRBJ2-7,TGTGCCAGCAGGAGGGACTTCGGCTACGAGCAGTACTTC,CASRRDFGYEQYF
once,.,TRBV18,TRBJ1-5,TGTGCCAGCTCGGTAGGGGCTAATAGCAATCAGCCCCAGCATTTT,CASSVGANSNQPQHF
.,.,TRBV4-3,TRBJ2-7,TGCGCCAGCAGCCAAGATTTCCTCGGACTGGGCCACGAGCAGTACTTC,CASSQDFLGLGHEQYF
.,.,TRBV9,TRBJ1-5,TGTGCCAGCAGCGGGGGGGGTTATAGCAATCAGCCCCAGCATTTT,CASSGGGYSNQPQHF
few,.,TRBV6-4,TRBJ1-5,TGTGCCAGCAGCCCCGTCCCCGTAGGGCTTGGCAATCAGCCCCAGCATTTT,CASSPVPVGLGNQPQHF
few,TRBD2,TRBV4-3,TRBJ2-3,TGCGCCAGCAGCCAAGTTACTAGCGGGAGGGCCACAGATACGCAGTATTTT,CASSQVTSGRATDTQYF
few,TRBD2,TRBV20-1,TRBJ2-1,TGCAGTGCTAAGGCTAGCGGGAATCGCTATGAGCAGTTCTTC,CSAKASGNRYEQFF
few,.,TRBV19,TRBJ2-5,TGTGCCAGTAGTATTAGGGAAACCCAGTACTTC,CASSIRETQYF
.,TRBD2,TRBV7-9,TRBJ2-3,TGTGCCAGCAGCTTAGGACTAGCGGGCTCCACAGATACGCAGTATTTT,CASSLGLAGSTDTQYF
few,.,TRBV6-5,TRBJ2-5,TGTGCCAGCAGTTTGGGAAGCGGTGATGTGGAGACCCAGTACTTC,CASSLGSGDVETQYF
.,.,TRBV6-5,TRBJ1-1,TGTGCCAGCAGTTACTCACGTCGAACGAAGAACACTGAAGCTTTCTTT,CASSYSRRTKNTEAFF
few,.,TRBV19,TRBJ1-2,TGTGCCACCACCGGCCGGAGCCTCAACTATGGCTACACCTTC,CATTGRSLNYGYTF
.,.,TRBV18,TRBJ2-2,TGTGCCAGCTCACCAGGGACAACCACCGGAGGGGAGCTGTTTTTT,CASSPGTTTGGELFF
few,TRBD1,TRBV20-1,TRBJ1-1,TGCAGTGCAGGCCCTCAGGGGGCGGTGAACACTGAAGCTTTCTTT,CSAGPQGAVNTEAFF
.,.,TRBV7-2,TRBJ2-7,TGTGCCAGCAGCTTTACGGGTTACGAGCAGTACTTC,CASSFTGYEQYF
.,.,TRBV28,TRBJ2-1,TGTGCCAGCAGTCTCCTTGACTTGGCCTATGAGCAGTTCTTC,CASSLLDLAYEQFF
.,TRBD2,TRBV20-1,TRBJ2-7,TGCAGTGCCATGCTAGCGGGAGCTCGCTACGAGCAGTACTTC,CSAMLAGARYEQYF
.,.,TRBV28,TRBJ1-2,TGTGCCAGCAGCCCGGACTCCCGTAACTATGGCTACACCTTC,CASSPDSRNYGYTF
.,.,TRBV6-1,TRBJ1-6,TGTGCCAGCAGGGACCAAGGGGGATCAACTTCACCCCTCCACTTT,CASRDQGGSTSPLHF
few,.,TRBV6-2/TRBV6-3,TRBJ2-1,TGTGCCAGCAGATCTAACAATGAGCAGTTCTTC,CASRSNNEQFF
.,.,TRBV11-2,TRBJ1-6,TGTGCCAGCAGCTCCCTGCGGGGTCCGAATTCACCCCTCCACTTT,CASSSLRGPNSPLHF
few,.,TRBV4-1,TRBJ2-7,TGCGCCAGCAGCCGCCCCGGGTACGAGCAGTACTTC,CASSRPGYEQYF
medium-sized,.,TRBV6-4,TRBJ2-6,TGTGCCAGCAGTGTTGGGGGTAGCGCTGGGGCCAACGTCCTGACTTTC,CASSVGGSAGANVLTF
.,.,TRBV18,TRBJ2-3,TGTGCCAGCTCAGTCGTGAGCACAGATACGCAGTATTTT,CASSVVSTDTQYF
.,.,TRBV19,TRBJ1-5,TGTGCCAGCGGCCCCTCAACCCCTCAGCCCCAGCATTTT,CASGPSTPQPQHF
.,TRBD1,TRBV6-1,TRBJ2-1,TGTGCCAGCAGCCTACAGGGGGCGGAACAGTTCTTC,CASSLQGAEQFF
.,.,TRBV28,TRBJ1-2,TGTGCCAGCAGTTTCCAGGGGAGGAACTATGGCTACACCTTC,CASSFQGRNYGYTF
.,TRBD1,TRBV19,TRBJ1-5,TGTGCCAGTGGTATGACAGGGCTCTATCAGCCCCAGCATTTT,CASGMTGLYQPQHF
.,.,TRBV28,TRBJ2-5,TGTGCCAGCAGTTTGGGGCGGTTCCAAGAGACCCAGTACTTC,CASSLGRFQETQYF
few,.,TRBV19,TRBJ1-2,TGTGCCAGTAGTATATCGGTGGCTGGCTACACCTTC,CASSISVAGYTF
few,TRBD1,TRBV6-2/TRBV6-3,TRBJ1-5,TGTGCCAGCAGGGAAACAACAGGGGGCGCGGGTCAGCCCCAGCATTTT,CASRETTGGAGQPQHF
.,TRBD1,TRBV11-3,TRBJ2-7,TGTGCCAGCAGCTTAGAGGGACAGATCTACGAGCAGTACTTC,CASSLEGQIYEQYF
few,TRBD1,TRBV4-1,TRBJ1-2,TGCGCCAGCAGCCAGGCCTCGGGACAGGGAAGAGGCTACACCTTC,CASSQASGQGRGYTF
few,TRBD1,TRBV24-1,TRBJ1-5,TGTGCCACCAGTGCTGGGACAGGGGGAGACAATCAGCCCCAGCATTTT,CATSAGTGGDNQPQHF
few,.,TRBV6-1,TRBJ1-1,TGTGCCAGCAGTGAAGTCGGACACTTGAACACTGAAGCTTTCTTT,CASSEVGHLNTEAFF
.,.,TRBV5-1,TRBJ2-5,TGCGCCAGCAGGGCTACTGGGACGAATCAAGAGACCCAGTACTTC,CASRATGTNQETQYF
.,.,TRBV27,TRBJ2-3,TGTGCCAGCAGTCCGCTACATCCGAGAGCAGATACGCAGTATTTT,CASSPLHPRADTQYF
.,.,TRBV20-1,TRBJ2-7,TGCAGTGCTAGAGACTGGGCGACGAGCTCCTACGAGCAGTACTTC,CSARDWATSSYEQYF
.,.,TRBV28,TRBJ2-7,TGTGCCAGCAGTTTAGTCGGGGGCATCTACGAGCAGTACTTC,CASSLVGGIYEQYF
.,.,TRBV7-8,TRBJ2-7,TGTGCCAGCAGCTTTTACCCGGGACTTTCCTACGAGCAGTACTTC,CASSFYPGLSYEQYF
.,.,TRBV6-1,TRBJ1-4,TGTGCCAGCAGCCAAACACAAATCGGGGAAAAACTGTTTTTT,CASSQTQIGEKLFF
once,.,TRBV7-2,TRBJ1-2,TGTGCCAGCAGCTTTGATCAACACAGGCGTGCCTATGGCTACACCTTC,CASSFDQHRRAYGYTF
.,TRBD1,TRBV6-2/TRBV6-3,TRBJ1-6,TGTGCCAGCAGATCAGGGGGGAGCTCCTATAATTCACCCCTCCACTTT,CASRSGGSSYNSPLHF
.,.,TRBV20-1,TRBJ2-7,TGCAGTGCAGACGGGCGGTCCTCCTACGAGCAGTACTTC,CSADGRSSYEQYF
few,TRBD2,TRBV7-9,TRBJ2-7,TGTGCCAGCAGCTTAATCAGAACGGGAGGAACCTACGAGCAGTACTTC,CASSLIRTGGTYEQYF
.,.,TRBV18,TRBJ2-1,TGTGCCAGCTCACCACAAGGCTACAATGAGCAGTTCTTC,CASSPQGYNEQFF
.,.,TRBV5-4,TRBJ1-1,TGTGCCAGCAGCGACCTGACAGAGAACACTGAAGCTTTCTTT,CASSDLTENTEAFF
.,.,TRBV7-2,TRBJ2-1,TGTGCCAGCAGACTCGTGGGGGCAGGCCTAAATGAGCAGTTCTTC,CASRLVGAGLNEQFF
few,.,TRBV5-4,TRBJ2-5,TGTGCCAGCAGCTTGATTGTGGGCCAAGAGACCCAGTACTTC,CASSLIVGQETQYF
.,.,TRBV30,TRBJ1-1,TGTGCCTGGGGTCAGGGAGGAACTGAAGCTTTCTTT,CAWGQGGTEAFF
few,.,TRBV7-2,TRBJ1-5,TGTGCCAGCAGATCCTCGAGGGCCGATAGCAATCAGCCCCAGCATTTT,CASRSSRADSNQPQHF